This passage covers 5 T cell receptor beta chains from one sample sequenced in a study of regulatory T cells in long-lasting Graves disease (dated by TCRdb to the early 2020s). Receptor amplification or capture employed multiplex PCR. Sequencing used an Illumina HiSeq 4000. iRepertoire HTBI primers and Arm-PCR amplification of CDR3 regions were used to construct TCR beta libraries. TCRdb passed the public sequencing reads through fastp at Q25 and MiXCR, retaining productive beta sequences. For every CDR3 protein sequence, its rows merge into one entry that carries the most common genes and DNA. The sample table shows about 620,000 distinct CDR3 sequences, and approximately 15% are seen once. Jointly, the top ten make up around 19% of the sample. What the time point label conveys for this sample: newly diagnosed GD, antithyroid drugs for less than 3 months. RNA was extracted from PBMCs in TRIzol for both TCR sequencing and RNA sequencing.

These same data were also listed under a study on T cells in Graves' hyperthyroidism and ophthalmopathy.

The material was peripheral blood mononuclear cells (PBMCs), obtained at new diagnosis, from a patient treated with antithyroid drugs. These receptors were obtained from a woman in her thirties with Graves disease. Donor details come from another sample of the same person, matched by shared clones.

This clonotype was counted many times. The chain is built from TRBV2 and TRBJ1-2; weak D call: TRBD1 (6 bases). Trimming took 3 bases from V and 8 from J, leaving 13 bases between them. CDR3 length equals 13 residues. Germline CDR1 and CDR2: SNHLY and FYNNEI. The chain's CDR3 is CASSEQGTMGYTF. The CDR3 DNA reads TGTGCCAGCAGTGAGCAGGGGACTATGGGCTACACCTTC.

This sequence joins TRBV9 and TRBJ2-1; D not resolved. The CDR3 spans 16 residues. V lost 0 bases and J lost 4, with 14 bases in between. CDR1 SGDLS and CDR2 YYNGEE come from the germline V gene. CDR3: CASSVAYLGFYNEQFF. The CDR3 DNA sequence: TGTGCCAGCAGCGTAGCTTATTTGGGCTTTTACAATGAGCAGTTCTTC.

CDR3 DNA: TGTGCCAGCAGCTCCTTCCTAAGCACAGATACGCAGTATTTT. Its protein product is CASSSFLSTDTQYF. The chain recombines TRBV9 with TRBJ2-3; D remains unclear. Per germline, CDR1 SGDLS and CDR2 YYNGEE. V was pared by 4 bases and J by 0 bases, with 9 bases between. This CDR3 comprises 14 residues.

In DNA, the CDR3 is TGTGCCAGCAGCTCGACCGCGGGGGTGGGCATTCAGTACTTC. Translated, it gives CASSSTAGVGIQYF. The chain carries TRBV7-3 and TRBJ2-4, with 7 bases identical to TRBD2. The V gene end was trimmed by 4 bases and the J gene end by 9 bases; junction bases not matched to a gene: 9. CDR1 is SGHTA and CDR2 is FQGTGA in the germline V gene. CDR3 length equals 14 residues.

This clonotype was seen repeatedly, ten times or more. The chain is built from TRBV12-3 or TRBV12-4 and TRBJ1-3; D is possibly TRBD1 (5 bases). The V end was cut by 7 bases, the J end by 7 bases, with 20 bases between. This CDR3 region has 15 residues. CDR3 nucleotides: TGTGCCAGCACCCCTGGGGACCTTAACGCGAACACCATATATTTT. It yields the protein CASTPGDLNANTIYF.